This entry features one TCR beta chain sequence. Its target is not known. The sample is drawn from a study of T cell responses to AZD1222 COVID-19 vaccine. Study as a whole: Both about-4-week and about-12-week second-dose recipients were combined.

Unmatched junction bases numbered 6, after V lost 6 bases and J lost 8 bases. The CDR3 runs 14 residues. Germline V gene lookup returns CDR1 MDHEN and CDR2 SYDVKM. General study points: Rises in breadth and depth of Spike-specific TCRs came after two AZD1222 doses.

Measured with immunoSEQ multiplex PCR; TCRdb has only the in-frame clones, and not every one. The data hold about 96,000 clones, with approximately 87% observed a single time. Sequences were derived from peripheral blood, sampled on day 0 of AZD1222 vaccination. The origin of this receptor is an adult in good health. The J gene is TRBJ2-1, the V gene TRBV28; 11 bases map to TRBD2. This CDR3 is CASRLAGAKDEQFF. DNA of the CDR3: TGTGCCAGCAGACTAGCGGGAGCAAAGGATGAGCAGTTCTTC.